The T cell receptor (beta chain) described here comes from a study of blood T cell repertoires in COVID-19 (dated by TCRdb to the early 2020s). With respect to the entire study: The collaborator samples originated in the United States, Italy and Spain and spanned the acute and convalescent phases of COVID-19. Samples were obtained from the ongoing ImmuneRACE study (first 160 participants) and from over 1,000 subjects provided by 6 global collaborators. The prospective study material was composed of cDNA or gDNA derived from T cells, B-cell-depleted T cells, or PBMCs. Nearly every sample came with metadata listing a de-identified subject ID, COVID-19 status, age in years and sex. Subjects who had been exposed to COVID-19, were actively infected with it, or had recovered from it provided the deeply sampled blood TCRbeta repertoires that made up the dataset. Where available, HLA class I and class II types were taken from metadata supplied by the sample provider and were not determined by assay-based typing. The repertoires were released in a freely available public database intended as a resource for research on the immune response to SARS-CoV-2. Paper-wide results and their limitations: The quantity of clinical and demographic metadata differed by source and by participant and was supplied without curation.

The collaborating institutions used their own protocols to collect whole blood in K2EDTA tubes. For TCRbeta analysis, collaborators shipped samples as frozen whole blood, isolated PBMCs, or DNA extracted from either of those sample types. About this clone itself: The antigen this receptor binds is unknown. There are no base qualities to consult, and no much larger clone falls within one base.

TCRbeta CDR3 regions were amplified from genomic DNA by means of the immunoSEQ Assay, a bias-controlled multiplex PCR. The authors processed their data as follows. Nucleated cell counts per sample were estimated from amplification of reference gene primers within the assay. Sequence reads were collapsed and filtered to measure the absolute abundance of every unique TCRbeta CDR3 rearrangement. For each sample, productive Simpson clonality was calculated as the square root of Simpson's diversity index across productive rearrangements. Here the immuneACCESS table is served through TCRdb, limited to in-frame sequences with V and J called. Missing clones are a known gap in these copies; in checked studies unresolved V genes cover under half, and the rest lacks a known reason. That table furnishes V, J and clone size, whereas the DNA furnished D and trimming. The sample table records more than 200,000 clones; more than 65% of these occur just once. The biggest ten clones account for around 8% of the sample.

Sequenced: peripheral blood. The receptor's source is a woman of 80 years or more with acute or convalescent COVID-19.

The bases are TGTGCCAGCAGTCGGGGTAGCTCCTACAATGAGCAGTTCTTC. It specifies CASSRGSSYNEQFF. In this chain, TRBV6-5 is recombined with TRBJ2-1; 5 matching bases give a weak D call of TRBD2. Based on the germline V gene, the CDR1 and CDR2 sequences are MNHEY and SVGAGI. The CDR3 contains 14 residues, cysteine and phenylalanine counted. Here the CDR3 DNA is all that survives: 42 bases in frame from base 1. V drops 5 bases and J drops 0 bases, leaving 8 bases in between.